The entry below gives a single TCR beta chain sequence along with its context. Its specificity is not known. After removal of 0 bases from V and 2 bases from J, the junction contained 6 bases not matched to a gene. CDR3 length: 16 residues. Germline V gene data show CDR1 as LGHNA and CDR2 as YSLEER. The approximately 130-subject validation cohort, separate from the 666-subject first cohort, included the donors. The assay was immunoSEQ multiplex PCR, and TCRdb's table has in-frame clones only and misses some. The sample gives about 60,000 clones, almost 97% of which show up once; 1% to 1.5% is in the top ten. These data are taken from a study of cytomegalovirus exposure and HLA in healthy donors. The study's findings and limits: Reported results showed that the classifier diagnosed cytomegalovirus status with high specificity and sensitivity.

Sample: PBMCs. This rearrangement joins TRBV4-3 to TRBJ2-7, with TRBD2 matching over 8 bases. This receptor was obtained from a woman under 30 in good health and CMV-seronegative. CDR3 in amino acids: CASSQDYGGGAYEQYF. Here the CDR3 DNA reads TGCGCCAGCAGCCAAGATTACGGGGGGGGCGCCTACGAGCAGTACTTC.